This record concerns one T cell receptor beta chain sequence. Antigen specificity is unknown. Sequencing targeted expressed TCRB transcripts, as all isolated RNA had been reverse transcribed. The read count averaged roughly 4 million across naive, central memory and regulatory T cell samples. The table came from immunoSEQ multiplex PCR; TCRdb's copy has only in-frame clones and leaves some out. There are roughly 150,000 clones in the sample; under 13% occur only once, and approximately 0.5% lies in the top ten. The record originates from a study of beta chain features in type 1 diabetes. Study-wide results and limits: All four CD4+ subsets of Type 1 diabetes patients contained TCRB CDR3s that were moderately but significantly shorter.

This receptor was identified in a man between 25 and 39 years old with type 1 diabetes. Sequenced: central memory CD4+ T cells from blood.

CDR3 sequence (DNA): TGCGCCAGCAGCCAAGAACGAACACTAGCGGGACCCTACGAGCAGTACTTC. It codes for CASSQERTLAGPYEQYF. The V gene is TRBV4-3, the J gene TRBJ2-7; TRBD2 agrees at 10 bases. Trimming took 0 bases from V and 2 from J; bases not matched to a gene: 7. Germline-derived CDR1 and CDR2 are LGHNA and YSLEER. The CDR3 is 17 residues long.